This is a list of T cell receptor beta chains from one sample in a study of molecular identifiers for immune sequencing clone quantification. TCRdb re-analysed the PCR reads in MiXCR, keeping a single row per CDR3 protein. The data contain around 480,000 distinct CDR3 sequences, around 23% of them singletons. Sequenced input: naive CD8+ T cells from blood, with Jurkat cell RNA spiked in. The receptors were gathered from a human donor in good health. Some libraries in this study had Jurkat cell RNA spiked in. CDR3s include the opening cysteine and the closing phenylalanine or tryptophan. Each record gives: clone size, V gene, J gene, D gene, CDR3 DNA, CDR3 protein. The D gene is left open where the match is weak. Expanded clones are given a class, and other clones once, few, many or no size at all.

clone size: -; V gene: TRBV13; J gene: TRBJ2-3; D gene: -; CDR3 DNA: TGTGCCGGCAGCCCGCCTGGTGGCAGGGGATTCACAGATACGCAGTATTTT; CDR3 protein: CAGSPPGGRGFTDTQYF
clone size: few; V gene: TRBV4-1; J gene: TRBJ1-4; D gene: -; CDR3 DNA: TGCGCCAGCAGCCAAGGAGCTTTTGCAACTAATGAAAAACTGTTTTTT; CDR3 protein: CASSQGAFATNEKLFF
clone size: -; V gene: TRBV12-3/TRBV12-4; J gene: TRBJ2-7; D gene: TRBD2; CDR3 DNA: TGTGCCAGCAGTTGGGGACTAGCGGATTCCTACGAGCAGTACTTC; CDR3 protein: CASSWGLADSYEQYF
clone size: many; V gene: TRBV27; J gene: TRBJ2-3; D gene: -; CDR3 DNA: TGTGCCAGCAGTTTCCACCACACAACTCGCACAGATACGCAGTATTTT; CDR3 protein: CASSFHHTTRTDTQYF
clone size: -; V gene: TRBV7-2; J gene: TRBJ2-7; D gene: -; CDR3 DNA: TGTGCCAGCACCTTCTCCACCGGGACTGTCACGAACGAGCAGTACTTC; CDR3 protein: CASTFSTGTVTNEQYF
clone size: few; V gene: TRBV20-1; J gene: TRBJ2-7; D gene: TRBD1; CDR3 DNA: TGCAGTGCTAGAGACCAGGACAGGGGGTGGTACGAGCAGTACTTC; CDR3 protein: CSARDQDRGWYEQYF
clone size: many; V gene: TRBV29-1; J gene: TRBJ2-4; D gene: -; CDR3 DNA: TGCAGCGTTGAACAGGGGAGAGACATTCAGTACTTC; CDR3 protein: CSVEQGRDIQYF
clone size: -; V gene: TRBV2; J gene: TRBJ2-5; D gene: -; CDR3 DNA: TGTGCCAGCCCCCAAAGGGGCGGGAAGACCCAGTACTTC; CDR3 protein: CASPQRGGKTQYF
clone size: many; V gene: TRBV28; J gene: TRBJ1-4; D gene: -; CDR3 DNA: TGTGCCAGCAGTTTAGCCTATGGGCCGGAAAAACTGTTTTTT; CDR3 protein: CASSLAYGPEKLFF
clone size: few; V gene: TRBV28; J gene: TRBJ2-5; D gene: -; CDR3 DNA: TGTGCCAGCACTCTAGAGGGGGAAGAGACCCAGTACTTC; CDR3 protein: CASTLEGEETQYF
clone size: -; V gene: TRBV27; J gene: TRBJ2-2; D gene: -; CDR3 DNA: TGTGCCAGCAGTTTAAACCCCTTCGGGGGAGAGAGGGCCGGGGAGCTGTTTTTT; CDR3 protein: CASSLNPFGGERAGELFF
clone size: -; V gene: TRBV4-1; J gene: TRBJ2-3; D gene: -; CDR3 DNA: TGCGCCAGCAGCCCGACTCAACTAGTCTCCGGCACAGATACGCAGTATTTT; CDR3 protein: CASSPTQLVSGTDTQYF
clone size: few; V gene: TRBV7-9; J gene: TRBJ1-4; D gene: -; CDR3 DNA: TGTGCCAGCAGCCCGCTGACGGAATGGACGGGTAATGAAAAACTGTTTTTT; CDR3 protein: CASSPLTEWTGNEKLFF
clone size: many; V gene: TRBV4-1; J gene: TRBJ2-7; D gene: -; CDR3 DNA: TGCGCCAGCAGCCAAGTGGCAGGGGACTCCTACGAGCAGTACTTC; CDR3 protein: CASSQVAGDSYEQYF
clone size: -; V gene: TRBV4-3; J gene: TRBJ2-5; D gene: TRBD2; CDR3 DNA: TGCGCCCGCAGCCCAGTTCTAGCGGGCCAAGAGACCCAGTACTTC; CDR3 protein: CARSPVLAGQETQYF
clone size: -; V gene: TRBV28; J gene: TRBJ2-7; D gene: -; CDR3 DNA: TGTGCCAGCAGTTTGCCGGCCAGGCCCTACGAGCAGTACTTC; CDR3 protein: CASSLPARPYEQYF
clone size: few; V gene: TRBV5-6; J gene: TRBJ1-1; D gene: -; CDR3 DNA: TGTGCCAGCAGCTTTCCAGGAGAGAACACTGAAGCTTTCTTT; CDR3 protein: CASSFPGENTEAFF
clone size: -; V gene: TRBV6-2/TRBV6-3; J gene: TRBJ2-7; D gene: -; CDR3 DNA: TGTGCCAGCAGTCTAACGGACATGAGCTACGAGCAGTACTTC; CDR3 protein: CASSLTDMSYEQYF
clone size: few; V gene: TRBV2; J gene: TRBJ2-1; D gene: TRBD1; CDR3 DNA: TGTGCCAGCAATCCCGTTGCGGGACAGGGGACCGAGAACTACAATGAGCAGTTCTTC; CDR3 protein: CASNPVAGQGTENYNEQFF
clone size: -; V gene: TRBV5-1; J gene: TRBJ2-1; D gene: TRBD1; CDR3 DNA: TGCGCCAGCAGCGCAGGGACAGTATCCTACAATGAGCAGTTCTTC; CDR3 protein: CASSAGTVSYNEQFF
clone size: many; V gene: TRBV6-5; J gene: TRBJ2-5; D gene: -; CDR3 DNA: TGTGCCAGCAGTTCTGGGGGCCTTGAGACCCAGTACTTC; CDR3 protein: CASSSGGLETQYF
clone size: few; V gene: TRBV27; J gene: TRBJ1-5; D gene: -; CDR3 DNA: TGTGCCAGCGGGCTGAGGGCTAGCAATCAGCCCCAGCATTTT; CDR3 protein: CASGLRASNQPQHF
clone size: -; V gene: TRBV4-3; J gene: TRBJ1-1; D gene: -; CDR3 DNA: TGCGCCAGCAGCCAAGGAATCTCTTTTATGAACACTGAAGCTTTCTTT; CDR3 protein: CASSQGISFMNTEAFF
clone size: -; V gene: TRBV6-5; J gene: TRBJ2-1; D gene: TRBD2; CDR3 DNA: TGTGCCAGCAGTTACTGGGCTAGCGGCCAGTACAATGAGCAGTTCTTC; CDR3 protein: CASSYWASGQYNEQFF
clone size: many; V gene: TRBV20-1; J gene: TRBJ2-7; D gene: -; CDR3 DNA: TGCAGTGCTAGCTCACAGGAGCACTACGAGCAGTACTTC; CDR3 protein: CSASSQEHYEQYF
clone size: -; V gene: TRBV9; J gene: TRBJ1-1; D gene: -; CDR3 DNA: TGTGCCAGCAGCGTAGCCAGGAACACTGAAGCTTTCTTT; CDR3 protein: CASSVARNTEAFF
clone size: many; V gene: TRBV29-1; J gene: TRBJ2-7; D gene: TRBD2; CDR3 DNA: TGCAGCGGTGGGGAGGGCACCTACGAGCAGTACTTC; CDR3 protein: CSGGEGTYEQYF
clone size: -; V gene: TRBV20-1; J gene: TRBJ2-7; D gene: -; CDR3 DNA: TGCAGTGCTAGTAGGGATTCGGCTTGGGGGCTCGAGCAGTACTTC; CDR3 protein: CSASRDSAWGLEQYF
clone size: many; V gene: TRBV5-6; J gene: TRBJ2-7; D gene: TRBD2; CDR3 DNA: TGTGCCAGCAGCTTTGGACTAGCGGGAGATATGTCCTACGAGCAGTACTTC; CDR3 protein: CASSFGLAGDMSYEQYF
clone size: few; V gene: TRBV27; J gene: TRBJ2-2; D gene: -; CDR3 DNA: TGTGCCAGCAGTCACGGACCTGACACCGGGGAGCTGTTTTTT; CDR3 protein: CASSHGPDTGELFF
clone size: few; V gene: TRBV15; J gene: TRBJ2-1; D gene: TRBD1; CDR3 DNA: TGTGCCACCAGCAGTCCGGGACAGGGGGACAATGAGCAGTTCTTC; CDR3 protein: CATSSPGQGDNEQFF
clone size: -; V gene: TRBV24-1; J gene: TRBJ1-2; D gene: -; CDR3 DNA: TGTGCCACCAGTGATCGGGAACAGGATTATGGCTACACCTTC; CDR3 protein: CATSDREQDYGYTF
clone size: few; V gene: TRBV28; J gene: TRBJ1-1; D gene: -; CDR3 DNA: TGTGCCAGCAGGAGGAATGGGCTGTGGGACACTGAAGCTTTCTTT; CDR3 protein: CASRRNGLWDTEAFF
clone size: -; V gene: TRBV30; J gene: TRBJ2-5; D gene: TRBD2; CDR3 DNA: TGTGCCCGCTACCCCCTCGGACTAGCGGGAGGTCTCCAAGAGACCCAGTACTTC; CDR3 protein: CARYPLGLAGGLQETQYF
clone size: -; V gene: TRBV2; J gene: TRBJ2-3; D gene: -; CDR3 DNA: TGTGCCAGCAGTGAATCCTCGGTAGATACGCAGTATTTT; CDR3 protein: CASSESSVDTQYF
clone size: few; V gene: TRBV5-1; J gene: TRBJ2-7; D gene: -; CDR3 DNA: TGCGCCAGCAGCCCAAACCATGGGGGGGCTTACGAGCAGTACTTC; CDR3 protein: CASSPNHGGAYEQYF
clone size: few; V gene: TRBV27; J gene: TRBJ2-7; D gene: -; CDR3 DNA: TGTGCCAGCAGTACATGGACAGAGAACTACGAGCAGTACTTC; CDR3 protein: CASSTWTENYEQYF
clone size: -; V gene: TRBV4-1; J gene: TRBJ1-1; D gene: -; CDR3 DNA: TGCGCCAGCAGCCAAGAGGTCAGGGAGAACACTGAAGCTTTTTTT; CDR3 protein: CASSQEVRENTEAFF
clone size: many; V gene: TRBV5-1; J gene: TRBJ2-2; D gene: -; CDR3 DNA: TGCGCCAGCAGCTTCGTCAGGAACACCGGGGAGCTGTTTTTT; CDR3 protein: CASSFVRNTGELFF
clone size: -; V gene: TRBV5-6; J gene: TRBJ1-3; D gene: -; CDR3 DNA: TGTGCCAGCAGCTTGGAGGGGACACGGGGAAACACCATATATTTT; CDR3 protein: CASSLEGTRGNTIYF
clone size: few; V gene: TRBV11-2; J gene: TRBJ2-1; D gene: -; CDR3 DNA: TGTGCCAGCAGCTTAGATCCGGGACTGACACACAATGAGCAGTTCTTC; CDR3 protein: CASSLDPGLTHNEQFF
clone size: few; V gene: TRBV7-9; J gene: TRBJ1-1; D gene: -; CDR3 DNA: TGTGCCAGCAGCTTAGCGGGAGGACGGGACACTGAAGCTTTCTTT; CDR3 protein: CASSLAGGRDTEAFF
clone size: -; V gene: TRBV7-3; J gene: TRBJ2-3; D gene: TRBD1; CDR3 DNA: TGTGCCAGCGGCTTAGGACAGGGGGCTAGTACGCAGTATTTT; CDR3 protein: CASGLGQGASTQYF
clone size: many; V gene: TRBV5-6; J gene: TRBJ1-5; D gene: -; CDR3 DNA: TGTGCCAGCAGCCCCGGCTCCGGGAATCAGCCCCAGCATTTT; CDR3 protein: CASSPGSGNQPQHF
clone size: many; V gene: TRBV7-9; J gene: TRBJ2-7; D gene: -; CDR3 DNA: TGTGCCAGCAGCGGCACTGGCGGGCTCACCTACGAGCAGTACTTC; CDR3 protein: CASSGTGGLTYEQYF
clone size: few; V gene: TRBV20-1; J gene: TRBJ2-2; D gene: -; CDR3 DNA: TGCAGTGCTAGAGATAAGAACACCGGGGAGCTGTTTTTT; CDR3 protein: CSARDKNTGELFF
clone size: -; V gene: TRBV7-6; J gene: TRBJ2-7; D gene: TRBD2; CDR3 DNA: TGTGCCAGCAGCTCGCTAGCGGGAGGGCGCGAGCAGTACTTC; CDR3 protein: CASSSLAGGREQYF
clone size: -; V gene: TRBV30; J gene: TRBJ2-1; D gene: -; CDR3 DNA: TGTGCCTGGAGTGTAATGACCAACAAAGAGCAGTTCTTC; CDR3 protein: CAWSVMTNKEQFF
clone size: -; V gene: TRBV6-5; J gene: TRBJ2-3; D gene: -; CDR3 DNA: TGTGCCAGCAGTCCTACCACCACGAAATATAGCACAGATACGCAGTATTTT; CDR3 protein: CASSPTTTKYSTDTQYF
clone size: -; V gene: TRBV7-2; J gene: TRBJ2-7; D gene: -; CDR3 DNA: TGTGCCAGCAGCTTGCCGACAGGGAGGGGGTCCTACGAGCAGTACTTC; CDR3 protein: CASSLPTGRGSYEQYF
clone size: many; V gene: TRBV6-2/TRBV6-3; J gene: TRBJ2-5; D gene: TRBD2; CDR3 DNA: TGTGCCAGCAGCGAAGCGGGGCCGATTCAAGAGACCCAGTACTTC; CDR3 protein: CASSEAGPIQETQYF
clone size: -; V gene: TRBV2; J gene: TRBJ2-2; D gene: TRBD2; CDR3 DNA: TGTGGCTGGGGGAGGGTTACCGGGGAGCTGTTTTTT; CDR3 protein: CGWGRVTGELFF
clone size: few; V gene: TRBV6-1; J gene: TRBJ2-7; D gene: -; CDR3 DNA: TGTGCCACCGAGGTGAGGCCGAGGAGCTCCTACGAGCAGTACTTC; CDR3 protein: CATEVRPRSSYEQYF
clone size: -; V gene: TRBV20-1; J gene: TRBJ2-7; D gene: -; CDR3 DNA: TGCAGTGCTATCTCCGAATCTGGCACCTACGAGCAGTACTTC; CDR3 protein: CSAISESGTYEQYF
clone size: few; V gene: TRBV19; J gene: TRBJ1-5; D gene: -; CDR3 DNA: TGTGCCAGTAGTATAGGGGGCGCGGGCAATCAGCCCCAGCATTTT; CDR3 protein: CASSIGGAGNQPQHF
clone size: -; V gene: TRBV4-3; J gene: TRBJ2-3; D gene: -; CDR3 DNA: TGCGCCAGCAGCCAAGTTAGGCCAGATACGCAGTATTTT; CDR3 protein: CASSQVRPDTQYF